This T cell receptor (beta chain) was identified during a study of blood T cell repertoires in COVID-19. V gave up 7 bases and J gave up 6 bases, with 10 bases separating them. The CDR3 is 11 residues long. Germline assignment: CDR1 LNHDA and CDR2 SQIVND (reference sequence). Per the original methods: Estimation of nucleated cell counts was performed using reference gene primer amplification. Sequenced by immunoSEQ multiplex PCR; TCRdb stores in-frame clones only, minus some. Clone size and the V and J calls come from that table; the DNA yielded D and trimming. The sample contains 150,000 or so clones, approximately 88% of which appear only once. Residents of approximately 25 US areas, aged about 18 to 95 years, made up the participants. Participants' own reports of clinical history determined their cohort assignment. Each recovered donor of Cohort 3 presented with two negative PCRs, clearance, or symptom resolution.

The count of this clone is one. The sequencing sample was made of PBMCs or T cells enriched from blood (not recorded which). This rearrangement joins TRBV19 to TRBJ2-7; a weak D match, TRBD2 (7 bases). This TCR came from a woman aged 55-69 years who had recovered from COVID-19. CDR3 DNA sequence: TGTGCCAGTATGGGGGGGCGCGAGCAGTACTTC. Translated, it gives CASMGGREQYF.